The next 24 T cell receptor beta chains were all read from a single sample in a study of OX40 agonist ivuxolimab in advanced cancers. Data came from immunoSEQ multiplex PCR; TCRdb stores just in-frame clones and leaves some out. This table has about 59,000 clones, approximately 87% appearing once. Sequencing was performed on CD4+ or CD8+ T cells sorted from blood, taken in a trial of the OX40 agonist ivuxolimab. All receptors come from an adult with an advanced solid tumor such as melanoma, head and neck, liver or kidney cancer.

The V call is TRBV7-3, the J call TRBJ1-2, with 7 bases aligning to TRBD1. The V and J ends lost 5 bases and 0 bases, in that order; junction bases with no gene match: 3. This CDR3 spans 14 amino acids. CDR1 SGHTA and CDR2 FQGTGA come from the germline V gene. The CDR3 spells CASSPQGTNYGYTF. The CDR3 nucleotides read TGTGCCAGCAGCCCACAGGGGACTAACTATGGCTACACCTTC.

The V call is TRBV5-4, the J call TRBJ2-7; 13 nucleotides line up with TRBD2. The CDR3 totals 15 residues. Germline CDR1 reads SGHNT; CDR2 reads YYREEE (reference sequence). The V and J ends lost 4 bases and 3 bases, in that order; junction bases with no gene match: 4. This chain's CDR3 is CASSPGTSGDYEQYF. CDR3 DNA: TGTGCCAGCAGCCCGGGGACTAGCGGGGACTACGAGCAGTACTTC.

This chain joins TRBV6-5 and TRBJ1-1, with 9 bases lining up with TRBD1. Trimming removed 6 bases from V and 2 bases from J; junction bases left unmatched: 4. In germline, CDR1 is MNHEY, CDR2 SVGAGI. The CDR3 runs to 14 residues. The CDR3 sequence: CASSRDRANTEAFF. The CDR3 nucleotides are TGTGCCAGCAGCCGGGACAGGGCTAACACTGAAGCTTTCTTT.

The chain is built from TRBV5-4 and TRBJ2-4; D gene uncertain. Trimming left V 0 bases short and J 4 bases short, with 8 bases between. CDR1 SGHNT and CDR2 YYREEE come from the germline V gene (reference sequence). The CDR3 length is 14 residues. CDR3 sequence (DNA): TGTGCCAGCAGCTTGGGGTCAGATAAAAACATTCAGTACTTC. As protein: CASSLGSDKNIQYF.

This clone was observed a single time. In DNA, the CDR3 is TGTGCCTGGAGAGAGCGCTCTGGAAACACCATATATTTT. Amino acid sequence: CAWRERSGNTIYF. The genes are TRBV30 and TRBJ1-3; D is unclear. Germline V CDR1 and CDR2: GTSNPN, SVGIG (reference sequence). V shed 3 bases and J shed 0 bases, with 6 bases lying between them. The CDR3 covers 13 residues. The whole variable domain, filled in from reference TRBV30 and TRBJ1-3, reads SQTIHQWPATLVQPVGSPLSLECTVEGTSNPNLYWYRQAAGRGLQLLFYSVGIGQISSEVPQNLSASRPQDRQFILSSKKLLLSDSGFYLCAWRERSGNTIYFGEGSWLTVV.

The J gene is TRBJ1-4, the V gene TRBV5-6; possible D gene TRBD1, 6 bases. This CDR3 spans 17 amino acids. Germline V CDR1 and CDR2: SGHDT, YYEEEE. V lost 4 bases and J lost 5, with 21 bases in between. In nucleotides, the CDR3 is TGTGCCAGCAGCGCAGGGGTCCGCGGGGCTCTAAATGAAAAACTGTTTTTT. This codes for CASSAGVRGALNEKLFF.

V is TRBV4-2 and J is TRBJ1-6; D is undetermined. CDR1 and CDR2 (germline): LGHNA, YNFKEQ. CDR3 size: 12 residues. V gave up 0 bases and J gave up 15 bases, with 9 bases separating them. CDR3 in DNA: TGTGCCAGCAGCCAAGAGTCGGTACTCCTCCACTTT. This encodes CASSQESVLLHF.

V is TRBV2 and J is TRBJ2-6; possibly TRBD2 for D (6 bases). CDR3 length equals 16 residues. The germline gives CDR1 SNHLY, CDR2 FYNNEI. V lost 8 bases and J lost 4, with 18 bases in between. For the CDR3, the DNA is TGTGCCAGCGTGCGGGGCTTTGGGTGGGGGGCCAACGTCCTGACTTTC. Translation gives CASVRGFGWGANVLTF. Full variable domain (outside the CDR3, taken from reference TRBV2 and TRBJ2-6): EPEVTQTPSHQVTQMGQEVILRCVPISNHLYFYWYRQILGQKVEFLVSFYNNEISEKSEIFDDQFSVERPDGSNFTLKIRSTKLEDSAMYFCASVRGFGWGANVLTFGAGSRLTVL.

The V and J genes are TRBV2 and TRBJ2-4, with 9 bases matching TRBD1. The CDR3 has 15 residues. Trimming cost V 7 bases and J 1 base; bases outside gene matches: 5. Germline CDR1 and CDR2: SNHLY and FYNNEI. DNA of the CDR3: TGTGCCAGCACTCTCGACAGGGGGGCCAAAAACATTCAGTACTTC. Its translation is CASTLDRGAKNIQYF. Full variable domain (remainder filled in from reference TRBV2 and TRBJ2-4): EPEVTQTPSHQVTQMGQEVILRCVPISNHLYFYWYRQILGQKVEFLVSFYNNEISEKSEIFDDQFSVERPDGSNFTLKIRSTKLEDSAMYFCASTLDRGAKNIQYFGAGTRLSVL.

The rearrangement uses TRBV10-3 and TRBJ2-7, with D perhaps given as TRBD1 or TRBD2 (6 bases each). Trimming removed 8 bases at V and 5 bases at J, with 16 bases between. CDR1 and CDR2 from the germline V gene are ENHRY and SYGVKD. The CDR3 consists of 13 residues. The CDR3 region has the DNA TGTGCCATCCGAACGGGGGCCGGGAACGAGCAGTACTTC. This gives the protein CAIRTGAGNEQYF.

The rearrangement links TRBV6-1 to TRBJ1-2; D unresolved. The CDR3 contains 13 residues. V was cut by 2 bases and J by 8 bases, with 12 bases left in between. CDR1 is MNHNS and CDR2 is SASEGT in the germline V gene. CDR3 residues: CASSESGVGGYTF. CDR3 nucleotide sequence: TGTGCCAGCAGTGAAAGCGGGGTTGGCGGCTACACCTTC.

The gene calls are TRBV7-2 and TRBJ1-2; no clear D gene. Trimming removed 3 bases from V and 4 bases from J, with 9 bases in between. Per the germline V gene, CDR1 is SGHTA and CDR2 is FQGNSA. The CDR3 sequence is 13 residues long. CDR3 nucleotides: TGTGCCAGCAGCTTCTACACCATCTATGGCTACACCTTC. This sequence encodes CASSFYTIYGYTF.

This chain joins TRBV7-8 and TRBJ2-3; 12 positions match TRBD2. V shed 4 bases and J 4 bases; nucleotides not matched to a gene: 3. Germline loops: CDR1 SGHVS, CDR2 FQNEAQ. The CDR3 is 15 residues long. CDR3 in amino acids: CASSSTSGSADTQYF. In nucleotides, the CDR3 is TGTGCCAGCAGCTCGACTAGCGGGAGTGCAGATACGCAGTATTTT.

J is TRBJ2-4 and V is TRBV7-9; D gene ambiguous. The CDR3 spans 14 residues. V was cut by 4 bases and J by 0 bases, with 7 bases left in between. CDR1 and CDR2 from the germline V gene are SEHNR and FQNEAQ (reference sequence). The CDR3 DNA follows: TGTGCCAGCAGCTCAACGGTAGCCAAAAACATTCAGTACTTC. It is translated as CASSSTVAKNIQYF.

The chain uses TRBV21-1 and TRBJ1-1. TRBV21-1 is a pseudogene segment. CDR3 length: 12 amino acids. For the CDR3, the DNA is TGTGCCAGCACCTCGGTGAACACTGAAGCTTTCTTT. Encoded protein: CASTSVNTEAFF.

Concerning this clone itself: The sample carries other DNA sequences with the same CDR3. This chain uses TRBV5-4 with TRBJ1-1, with 8 bases lining up with TRBD1. Germline V CDR1 and CDR2: SGHNT, YYREEE (reference sequence). The V gene end was trimmed by 2 bases and the J gene end by 4 bases; junction bases not matched to a gene: 4. The CDR3 sequence is 14 residues long. The CDR3 is CASSLGQGGTEAFF. Here the CDR3 DNA reads TGTGCCAGCAGCTTAGGACAGGGTGGCACTGAAGCTTTCTTT.

This clone showed up many times. The V gene is TRBV5-3, the J gene TRBJ2-1; D unclear. TRBV5-3 qualifies as an ORF whose function is uncertain. Deletions cut 7 bases from V and 7 bases from J, with 15 bases between. This CDR3 contains 13 residues. CDR3 residues: CARLLEVVNEQFF. The DNA for the CDR3 is TGTGCCAGACTTCTTGAGGTTGTGAATGAGCAGTTCTTC.

V gene TRBV5-1 combines with J gene TRBJ1-4, with TRBD1 matching over 9 bases. This CDR3 contains 16 residues. Germline CDR1 is SGHRS and CDR2 is YFSETQ. V shed 4 bases, J shed 2 bases, and the junction held 6 bases outside the gene matches. CDR3 bases: TGCGCCAGCAGCAGAGGACAGGGGATGACTAATGAAAAACTGTTTTTT. As protein: CASSRGQGMTNEKLFF.

The chain links TRBV9 to TRBJ2-2, with D perhaps matching TRBD2 (6 bases). The CDR3 runs to 16 residues. CDR1 SGDLS and CDR2 YYNGEE come from the germline V gene. With 4 bases removed from V and 0 bases from J, the gap between germline ends came to 13 bases. The CDR3 DNA follows: TGTGCCAGCAGCCCGATCGGGGGAGCGAACACCGGGGAGCTGTTTTTT. Translation: CASSPIGGANTGELFF.

This clone came up a few times. The chain joins TRBV5-1 to TRBJ1-4; tentatively, D is TRBD1 (5 bases). V gave up 6 bases and J gave up 4 bases, with 13 bases separating them. Germline V gene data show CDR1 as SGHRS and CDR2 as YFSETQ. The CDR3 is made up of 14 amino acids. Here the CDR3 DNA reads TGCGCCAGCAAACGGGACGCTGTTAATGAAAAACTGTTTTTT. Its translation is CASKRDAVNEKLFF.

The rearrangement links TRBV7-2 to TRBJ1-1; D is unclear. V lost 1 base and J 6 bases, leaving 12 bases between the germline ends. The CDR3 consists of 14 residues. Germline CDR1 and CDR2: SGHTA and FQGNSA. CDR3 DNA: TGTGCCAGCAGCTTAGGTAGTAGGAGGTCTGAAGCTTTCTTT. Translating gives CASSLGSRRSEAFF.

V and J are TRBV5-4 and TRBJ2-5, with D unclear. Trimming removed 0 bases at V and 2 bases at J, with 8 bases between. The CDR3 runs 14 residues. Germline CDR1 is SGHNT and CDR2 is YYREEE (reference sequence). CDR3 DNA: TGTGCCAGCAGCTTGGGCACACAGCAAGAGACCCAGTACTTC. It codes for CASSLGTQQETQYF.

This chain connects TRBV28 to TRBJ2-7; 8 bases are a match to TRBD2. With V trimmed by 8 bases and J by 1 base, 4 bases remained unmatched. The germline CDR1 and CDR2 sequences are MDHEN and SYDVKM. The length of the CDR3 is 13 residues. CDR3 in DNA: TGTGCCAGCCGGGGGGGGGAGTCCTACGAGCAGTACTTC. The encoded protein is CASRGGESYEQYF.

This clone was seen only a few times. The V gene is TRBV29-1, the J gene TRBJ1-2; tentative D call: TRBD1 (6 bases). The CDR3 totals 12 residues. Looked up from germline, CDR1 is SQVTM and CDR2 is ANQGSEA. Trimming removed 3 bases from V and 4 bases from J, with 9 bases in between. The CDR3 region has the DNA TGCAGCGTTGACCTACAGGGCTATGGCTACACCTTC. Translation gives CSVDLQGYGYTF. The full variable domain, its missing parts supplied by reference TRBV29-1 and TRBJ1-2, is SAVISQKPSRDICQRGTSLTIQCQVDSQVTMMFWYRQQPGQSLTLIATANQGSEATYESGFVIDKFPISRPNLTFSTLTVSNMSPEDSSIYLCSVDLQGYGYTFGSGTRLTVV.